This entry describes one T cell receptor beta chain. No cognate antigen has been identified for it. No much larger clonotype is one base removed from it; base qualities were not supplied. A FACSAria II was used to sort memory CD4+ T cells, defined as single viable CD3+CD4+CD8-CD45RO+ cells. CMV serostatus was determined using a Roche Elecsys assay that detects serum IgG against CMV pp150, pp28, p38 and p52. After thawing, total CD4+ T cells were enriched by positive selection with CD4 magnetic microbeads. The samples came from a separate study whose specific focus was interrogating the CD4+ T cell memory repertoire. Following standard operating procedures, peripheral blood mononuclear cells were isolated and cryopreserved, while serum was kept at -80 degrees C. The staining used CD3-PerCP (BW264/56), CD4-APC (RPA-T4), CD45RO-PE (UCHT1) and CD8-Pacific Orange (3B5) antibodies, and Sytox blue was used to exclude non-viable cells.

This record comes from a study of memory CD4+ T cells and cytomegalovirus serostatus (dated 2019 in TCRdb). Looking at the study overall: The cohort comprised some 35 healthy Belgian adults, 9 CMV seropositive and some 25 CMV seronegative. CD4+ memory TCRbeta repertoires of a Belgian cohort with known cytomegalovirus serostatus were sequenced in order to replicate a published TCR-based CMV serostatus classifier.

The Quick-DNA Microprep Kit was used to extract genomic DNA from the sorted cells. Amplification of TCRbeta DNA was done with the immunoSEQ hsTCRbeta kit, following the protocol from the manufacturer. An Illumina MiSeq instrument was used to sequence the TCRbeta libraries. As for the authors' bioinformatics: Removing out-of-frame sequences left fewer than 2.5 million distinct TCRbeta sequences, an average of approximately 61,000 per individual. Each individual was scored using the number of 160 or so previously reported CMV-associated TCRbeta sequences that the individual carried and the total number of productive distinct TCRbeta sequences. A beta-binomial model was reimplemented in Python, and scikit-learn random forests with default parameters were trained on US cohort data. On the Belgian cohort, classifier performance was reported as the median AUC, along with percentile confidence intervals, across 10,000 bootstrap iterations. The table comes from immuneACCESS by way of TCRdb, which keeps in-frame sequences with V and J called. Part of the clones is missing from these tables; in studies checked, under half for an unresolved V gene and the rest for unknown reasons. That table gives V, J and clone size, and the DNA gave D and trimming. For this sample there are fewer than 50,000 clones; roughly 85% appear just once. The ten largest clones represent roughly 5.7% of the sample.

The CDR3, from cysteine to phenylalanine, totals 15 residues. Only the CDR3 DNA is retained, 45 bases long and in frame from the first base. V has 1 base trimmed and J has 1 base trimmed; junction bases matching no gene number 1. CDR1 SGHVS and CDR2 FQNEAQ are derived from the germline V gene. General findings and caveats noted by the study authors: For predicting CMV serostatus, the median bootstrapped AUC was approximately 0.95 using the original framework and around 0.9 using a US-trained random forest. Of under 200 previously reported CMV-associated TCRbeta sequences, approximately 64 appeared in the CD4+ memory repertoires, each in one to five individuals. Results were interpreted as suggesting that the CMV-associated TCR signature is largely present in the CD4+ memory repertoire. On the Belgian cohort, the classifier based on the original framework reached a median bootstrapped AUC of about 0.95, with a 95% CI of 0.76-1.00. Unlike the original study, which covered naive and memory CD4+ and CD8+ populations, the Belgian study sequenced only CD4+CD45RO+ memory cells.

This chain joins TRBV7-8 to TRBJ2-1, with 7 junctional bases fitting TRBD1. The source material was memory CD4+ T cells from blood. The source of this sequence is an adult in good health and CMV-seropositive. The nucleotide sequence is TGTGCCAGCAGCTTAGAGGGACAGTCCTACAATGAGCAGTTCTTC. This codes for CASSLEGQSYNEQFF.